A selection of T cell receptor beta chains follows, all from one sample in a study of control samples from healthy donors and cancer patients. TCRdb's table, derived via immunoSEQ multiplex PCR, lists solely in-frame clones and lacks some. The sample yields about 90,000 clones, around nine tenths seen once. Specimen: blood. The receptors derive from a woman aged 18-29 years in good health. CDR3s leave out the opening cysteine and the closing phenylalanine or tryptophan.

TRBJ2-7 TRBV6-5 ASSTGIHEYEQY
TRBJ1-5 TRBV7-6 ASSPNAGGHQPQH
TRBJ1-1 TRBV7-6 ASKSQPNTEAF
TRBJ2-3 TRBV3-1/TRBV3-2 ASRLSGGRTDTQY
TRBJ2-2 TRBV3-1/TRBV3-2 ASSQLATNTGELF
TRBJ1-4 TRBV6-1 ASSERGSLNEKLF
TRBJ2-7 TRBV19 ASSPPTSPYEQY
TRBJ1-3 TRBV6-6 ASNQPGSGNTIY
TRBJ1-1 TRBV7-9 ASSLAEGIGTEAF
TRBJ2-5 TRBV18 ASSPNQETQY
TRBJ2-3 TRBV6-5 ASTMGGFTDTQY
TRBJ1-3 TRBV5-1 ASKRQATDTIY
TRBJ1-1 TRBV19 ASTLGAGSTEAF
TRBJ2-1 TRBV4-2 ASSAAGGPLNNEQF
TRBJ2-5 TRBV7-2 ASSRTRGETQY
TRBJ1-2 TRBV7-2 ASRPNPGTPGDGYT
TRBJ2-5 TRBV9 ASSVGIRDHQETQY
TRBJ1-1 TRBV19 ASSWTRTTTEAF
TRBJ2-3 TRBV9 ASSVARGSGGPSLTDTQY
TRBJ1-2 TRBV5-5 ASSSAPGGYGYT
TRBJ2-5 TRBV2 ASRGGQSSFYQETQY
TRBJ2-2 TRBV3-1/TRBV3-2 ASSQLSGGNTGELF
TRBJ2-7 TRBV7-2 ASSLSGTSPY
TRBJ2-3 TRBV4-1 ASSYSGDTDTQY
TRBJ2-3 TRBV5-4 ASSLIGGSTDTQY
TRBJ2-7 TRBV5-1 ASSGGTGGEYEQY
TRBJ2-7 TRBV4-1 ASSQVNGRSYEQY
TRBJ2-2 TRBV7-9 ASSFRRLETGELF
TRBJ1-4 TRBV19 ASRSEAGPTNEKLF
TRBJ1-2 TRBV29-1 SVEGGGGYT
TRBJ1-1 TRBV6-5 ASSYSAGGVPF
TRBJ1-4 TRBV5-1 ASSLGGGANEKLF
TRBJ1-2 TRBV19 ASRTTELSLTVLYGYT